This T cell receptor (beta chain) stems from a study of T cells expressing NK-cell markers. TCRdb reprocessed the 5' RACE reads and stores each CDR3 protein as one record, lacking DNA. This listing includes roughly 15,000 distinct CDR3 sequences. The CDR3 runs 14 residues. CDR1 DFQATT and CDR2 SNEGSKA come from the germline V gene (reference sequence). The chain uses TRBV20-1 and TRBJ2-7; checking the TCRdb D call of TRBD2 is not possible without DNA. Sequencing input: blood T cells: a sorted CD56 or NKG2C T cell subset, CD4+ or CD8+ T cells, or bulk PBMC T cells (not recorded which). The TCR was taken from a man between 18 and 69 years old in good health. The CDR3 protein is CSAWGGHLSYEQYF.